This T cell receptor beta chain was captured in a study of blood T cell repertoires in COVID-19 (dated by TCRdb to 2020 to 2022). In the study overall: Samples from collaborators originated in the United States, Italy and Spain and spanned both the acute and convalescent phases of COVID-19. The prospective study material was composed of cDNA or gDNA derived from T cells, B-cell-depleted T cells, or PBMCs. Deeply sampled blood TCRbeta repertoires from subjects exposed to, actively infected with, or recovered from COVID-19 were included in the dataset. The repertoires were released in a freely available public database intended as a resource for research on the immune response to SARS-CoV-2. The samples were drawn from the first 160 participants of the ongoing ImmuneRACE study and from over a thousand subjects provided by 6 global collaborators. Sample metadata almost always included a de-identified subject ID, COVID-19 status, age in years and sex. HLA class I and class II types, where available, came from metadata supplied by the sample provider rather than from assay-based typing. Overall study results and their limits: How much clinical and demographic metadata was included differed by source and by participant, and the metadata was provided uncurated.

As for this clone: Its binding antigen is unknown. Within one base of it there is no much larger clone, and no base qualities were kept.

TCRbeta CDR3 regions were amplified from genomic DNA by means of the immunoSEQ Assay, a bias-controlled multiplex PCR. The published analysis was carried out like this. The number of nucleated cells in each sample was estimated by amplification of reference gene primers within the assay. To quantify the absolute abundance of each unique TCRbeta CDR3 rearrangement, sequence reads were collapsed and filtered. For each sample, productive Simpson clonality was calculated as the square root of Simpson's diversity index across productive rearrangements. TCRdb obtained this table from immuneACCESS and retained in-frame rearrangements with V and J assigned. These tables miss some clones; where compared with another copy, unresolved V genes account for less than half of the shortfall, and the remainder is unexplained. V and J calls plus clone size are reproduced from that table; the DNA served to infer D and trimming. This sample has approximately 210,000 clones in its table, and over 75% of those were observed once. Around 4.8% of the sample belongs to the ten largest clones.

Each collaborating institution followed its own protocols to collect whole blood in K2EDTA tubes. Collaborator samples were shipped for TCRbeta analysis as frozen whole blood, isolated PBMCs, or DNA extracted from either sample type. This TCR was recovered from a woman aged 40 to 55 with acute or convalescent COVID-19. Input material: peripheral blood.

In nucleotides, the sequence is TGTGCCAGCAGCTTAGGATCAACAGCTAATCAGCCCCAGCATTTT. It specifies CASSLGSTANQPQHF. The chain is made from TRBV11-2 and TRBJ1-5; no confident D gene assignment can be made. The CDR3 has 15 amino acids, counting the end cysteine and phenylalanine. Only the CDR3 DNA stays, 45 bases, in frame from base 1. CDR1 SGHAT and CDR2 FQNNGV are derived from the germline V gene. V is reduced by 1 base and J by 4 bases, leaving a spacing of 11 bases between them.